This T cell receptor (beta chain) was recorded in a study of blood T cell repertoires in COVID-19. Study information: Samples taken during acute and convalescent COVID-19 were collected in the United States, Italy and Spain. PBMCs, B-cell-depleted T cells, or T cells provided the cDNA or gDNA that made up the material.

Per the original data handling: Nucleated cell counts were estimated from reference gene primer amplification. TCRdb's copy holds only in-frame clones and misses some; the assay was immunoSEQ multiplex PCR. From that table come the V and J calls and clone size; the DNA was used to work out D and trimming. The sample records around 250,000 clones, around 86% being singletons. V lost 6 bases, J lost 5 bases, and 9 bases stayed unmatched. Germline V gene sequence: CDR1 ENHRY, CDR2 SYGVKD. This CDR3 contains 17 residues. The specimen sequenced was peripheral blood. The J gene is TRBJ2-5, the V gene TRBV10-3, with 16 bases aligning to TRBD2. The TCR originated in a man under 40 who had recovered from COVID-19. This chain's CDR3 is CAISAGLAGGRGETQYF. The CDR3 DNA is TGTGCCATCAGCGCGGGACTAGCGGGGGGGCGAGGGGAGACCCAGTACTTC.